This is a list of T cell receptor beta chains from one sample in a study of cytomegalovirus exposure and HLA in healthy donors. This table comes from immunoSEQ multiplex PCR, and its TCRdb copy is limited to in-frame clones, with some not included. The sample holds 82,000 or so clones, roughly a tenth seen once. The sequenced sample consisted of PBMCs. Source of these receptors: a man aged 55 to 70 in good health and CMV-seropositive. CDR3s include the opening cysteine and the closing phenylalanine or tryptophan. The D gene is left open where the match is weak. Clone size, where shown, is once, few, many, or a class for clones that have expanded.

size	D	V	J	length	DNA	CDR3
few	.	TRBV19	TRBJ2-4	14	TGTGCCAGTGGATCGGGAGTAGCCAAAAACATTCAGTACTTC	CASGSGVAKNIQYF
few	.	TRBV15	TRBJ2-7	13	TGTGCCACCAGGAACCCCGGGACCTACGAGCAGTACTTC	CATRNPGTYEQYF
few	TRBD1	TRBV19	TRBJ2-2	18	TGTGCCAGTAGTCCTCAACCGGGACAGGGGGCCGGCACCGGGGAGCTGTTTTTT	CASSPQPGQGAGTGELFF
few	TRBD2	TRBV30	TRBJ2-2	11	TGTGCCTGGAGTGTTGGACTAGCACTGTTTTTT	CAWSVGLALFF
few	.	TRBV5-1	TRBJ1-1	15	TGCGCCAGCACCCATTCGACAGGAGAGAACACTGAAGCTTTCTTT	CASTHSTGENTEAFF
.	TRBD2	TRBV27	TRBJ2-7	18	TGTGCCAGCAGTTTAGTCGCTAGCGGGAGTCTCCCGGGGGACGAGCAGTACTTC	CASSLVASGSLPGDEQYF
.	TRBD1	TRBV19	TRBJ1-1	15	TGTGCCAGTAGTACTCGACAGGGGAGGGGCACTGAAGCTTTCTTT	CASSTRQGRGTEAFF
.	.	TRBV6-1	TRBJ2-3	13	TGTGCCAGCAGCCCCGGCCGGCGGGATACGCAGTATTTT	CASSPGRRDTQYF
.	TRBD2	TRBV7-2	TRBJ2-5	17	TGTGCCAGCAGCTTAGGGATAGCGGGGGTGCGGGGAGAGACCCAGTACTTC	CASSLGIAGVRGETQYF
.	TRBD2	TRBV11-2	TRBJ2-7	14	TGTGCCAGCAGCTTAGTCCCTAGCGGATACGAGCAGTACTTC	CASSLVPSGYEQYF
.	.	TRBV5-1	TRBJ1-2	15	TGCGCCAGCAGCCCCGACATTGGGGGCGCCGACGGCTACACCTTC	CASSPDIGGADGYTF
.	TRBD1	TRBV4-1	TRBJ2-5	16	TGCGCCAGCAGCCTGGGACAGGGCTTCCAAAAAGAGAACCAGTACTTC	CASSLGQGFQKENQYF
few	TRBD1	TRBV28	TRBJ1-2	16	TGTGCCAGCAGTTTTCAGTGGGACAGGGAAAACTATGGCTACACCTTC	CASSFQWDRENYGYTF
few	.	TRBV5-1	TRBJ2-5	15	TGCGCCAGCAGCTTGGCGGACAGCAATCAAGAGACCCAGTACTTC	CASSLADSNQETQYF
.	.	TRBV2	TRBJ1-2	12	TGTGCCAGCAAGTACAGCTCCTATGGCTACACCTTC	CASKYSSYGYTF
few	TRBD1	TRBV4-1	TRBJ1-5	14	TGCGCCAGCAGCCCGGGACAGGGGGCTCAGCCCCAGCATTTT	CASSPGQGAQPQHF
few	.	TRBV20-1	TRBJ2-1	10	TGCAGTGCTGTTAGCAATGAGCAGTTCTTC	CSAVSNEQFF
few	TRBD1	TRBV18	TRBJ2-5	13	TGTGCCAGCTCACAGACAGGGGGTGAGACCCAGTACTTC	CASSQTGGETQYF
.	TRBD1	TRBV6-5	TRBJ2-1	15	TGTGCCAGCAGTTCCCCCGGGACAGGATACAATGAGCAGTTCTTC	CASSSPGTGYNEQFF
.	TRBD1	TRBV14	TRBJ1-1	16	TGTGCCAGCAGCCAAGCCACAGGGGGATCGAACACTGAAGCTTTCTTT	CASSQATGGSNTEAFF
few	.	TRBV19	TRBJ1-3	14	TGTGCCAGTAACCCCGGACTTTTATCTCTCACCATATATTTT	CASNPGLLSLTIYF
.	TRBD2	TRBV30	TRBJ2-3	16	TGTGCCTGGAGTGACCGTCTAGCGGCTAGCACAGATACGCAGTATTTT	CAWSDRLAASTDTQYF
few	TRBD1	TRBV11-2	TRBJ2-7	15	TGTGCCAGCAGTCCCCCGGGGACAGGTTCCTACGAGCAGTACTTC	CASSPPGTGSYEQYF
few	.	TRBV2	TRBJ2-4	13	TGTGCCAGCAGCGCCGTCGCGGGAAACATTCAGTACTTC	CASSAVAGNIQYF
.	.	TRBV11-3	TRBJ2-5	14	TGTGCCAGCAGCCGAAGGGCGGGTGAAGAGACCCAGTACTTC	CASSRRAGEETQYF
few	.	TRBV28	TRBJ2-7	14	TGTGCCAGCAGTCCCGCGGGCGGGTCCTACGAGCAGTACTTC	CASSPAGGSYEQYF
many	.	TRBV5-6	TRBJ2-1	16	TGTGCCAGCAGCCGGGCTAGCTCAAGCTCCTACAATGAGCAGTTCTTC	CASSRASSSSYNEQFF
few	TRBD2	TRBV9	TRBJ2-1	15	TGTGCTTCCTCGGCCCGAGCGGGGGTTCGCAATGAGCAGTTCTTC	CASSARAGVRNEQFF
.	.	TRBV7-2	TRBJ1-5	15	TGTGCCAGCAGCTTAGTGAGTGCGGTCAATCAGCCCCAGCATTTT	CASSLVSAVNQPQHF
.	.	TRBV30	TRBJ1-2	12	TGTGCCTGGTTTTCACGGTCCTATGGCTACACCTTC	CAWFSRSYGYTF
few	.	TRBV27	TRBJ1-4	15	TGTGCCAGCAGTTTTCTTTCGGGGACTAATGAAAAACTGTTTTTT	CASSFLSGTNEKLFF
.	TRBD1	TRBV9	TRBJ2-1	16	TGTGCCAGCAGCGTAGAAGGGACAGGGCCTCTCAATGAGCAGTTCTTC	CASSVEGTGPLNEQFF
few	TRBD2	TRBV9	TRBJ2-5	16	TGTGCCAGCAGCGTAGCGGGGCGGGGGGGCGTGGAGACCCAGTACTTC	CASSVAGRGGVETQYF
few	.	TRBV27	TRBJ2-5	13	TGTGCCACCGCAGGGCCAGCCCGGGAGACCCAGTACTTC	CATAGPARETQYF
few	.	TRBV29-1	TRBJ1-2	13	TGCAGCGTTGAAGAAGTGGCAGGGAATGGCTACACCTTC	CSVEEVAGNGYTF
few	.	TRBV5-5	TRBJ1-4	16	TGTGCCAGCAGCTTGGCAACGGGGACAACTAATGAAAAACTGTTTTTT	CASSLATGTTNEKLFF
.	TRBD2	TRBV2	TRBJ2-2	15	TGTGCCAGCAGTGAAACTAGCGGGAGTTTTCGGGAGCTGTTTTTT	CASSETSGSFRELFF
few	TRBD1	TRBV15	TRBJ2-4	17	TGTGCCACCAGCGCAGGACAGGGGATTGGAGCCAAAAACATTCAGTACTTC	CATSAGQGIGAKNIQYF
few	.	TRBV5-1	TRBJ2-7	15	TGCGCCAGCAGCCCTGTCGTAGCGGTCTCCTACGAGCAGTACTTC	CASSPVVAVSYEQYF
few	.	TRBV19	TRBJ1-5	14	TGTGCCAGTAAAGGTGGGCAGGGTAGTCAGCCCCAGCATTTT	CASKGGQGSQPQHF
.	.	TRBV7-2	TRBJ1-1	12	TGTGCCAGCAGCCTACTTGGAGCTGAAGCTTTCTTT	CASSLLGAEAFF
few	.	TRBV7-9	TRBJ1-3	14	TGTGCCAGCAGCTTAACGCTCGGTGGAAACACCATATATTTT	CASSLTLGGNTIYF
few	TRBD1	TRBV7-9	TRBJ1-2	15	TGTGCCAGCAGCTTACTCCCCGGGACAGGGGATGGCTACACCTTC	CASSLLPGTGDGYTF
few	TRBD2	TRBV5-1	TRBJ2-5	16	TGCGCCAGCAGCTCTGGGGTAGCGGGAGCTGAGGAGACCCAGTACTTC	CASSSGVAGAEETQYF
.	.	TRBV5-1	TRBJ1-3	17	TGCGCCAGCAGCTTGGCCCTTAGCAGTCTCTCTGGAAACACCATATATTTT	CASSLALSSLSGNTIYF
few	.	TRBV15	TRBJ1-6	18	TGTGCCACCAGCAGTGATCGAACCGGGGACTCCTATAATTCACCCCTCCACTTT	CATSSDRTGDSYNSPLHF
few	.	TRBV5-6	TRBJ2-3	16	TGTGCCAGCAGCGACCGTAGGACAGAAGTAACAGATACGCAGTATTTT	CASSDRRTEVTDTQYF
few	TRBD2	TRBV29-1	TRBJ2-3	14	TGCAGCGTCAAAGCGGGAGATGGAACAGATACGCAGTATTTT	CSVKAGDGTDTQYF
.	.	TRBV30	TRBJ1-5	13	TGTGCCTGGAGCCCACAGGGCAATCAGCCCCAGCATTTT	CAWSPQGNQPQHF
.	.	TRBV5-1	TRBJ2-5	15	TGCGCCAGCAGCTTGGGGGCTAGCGCTTGGGAGACCCAGTACTTC	CASSLGASAWETQYF
.	.	TRBV7-5	TRBJ2-3	15	TGTGCCAGAAGCACAGGGGGGGTAGGCACAGATACGCAGTATTTT	CARSTGGVGTDTQYF
few	TRBD1	TRBV7-2	TRBJ1-1	12	TGTGCCAGCAGCTTAGACAGGGGAGACGCTTTCTTT	CASSLDRGDAFF
.	TRBD1	TRBV18	TRBJ2-5	15	TGTGCCAGCTCACCTCAAGGGGGCCTCCGGGAGACCCAGTACTTC	CASSPQGGLRETQYF
.	TRBD2	TRBV7-9	TRBJ2-3	19	TGTGCCAGCAGCTCTGAGGGACTAGCGGGGGGGGGCTACACAGATACGCAGTATTTT	CASSSEGLAGGGYTDTQYF
few	TRBD2	TRBV29-1	TRBJ2-3	13	TGCAGCGTGGGACTAGTGGTGACAGATACGCAGTATTTT	CSVGLVVTDTQYF
few	TRBD2	TRBV28	TRBJ2-7	13	TGTGCCAGCTTGCAGCGGGGGTCCTACGAGCAGTACTTC	CASLQRGSYEQYF